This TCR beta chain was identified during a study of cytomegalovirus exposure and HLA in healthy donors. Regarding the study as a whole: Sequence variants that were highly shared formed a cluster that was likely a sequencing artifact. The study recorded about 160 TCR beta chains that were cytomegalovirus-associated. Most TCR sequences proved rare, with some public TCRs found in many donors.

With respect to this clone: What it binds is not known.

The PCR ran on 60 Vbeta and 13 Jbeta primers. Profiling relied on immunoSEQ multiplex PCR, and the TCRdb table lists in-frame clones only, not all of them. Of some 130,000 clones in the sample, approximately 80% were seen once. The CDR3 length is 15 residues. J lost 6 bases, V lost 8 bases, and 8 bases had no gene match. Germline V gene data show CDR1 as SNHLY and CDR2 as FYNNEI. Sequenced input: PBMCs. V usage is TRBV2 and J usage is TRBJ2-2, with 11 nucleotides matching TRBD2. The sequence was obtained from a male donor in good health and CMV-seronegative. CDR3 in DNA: TGTGCCAGCGTGCCTAGCGGGAGGAGGGCCGGGGAGCTGTTTTTT. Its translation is CASVPSGRRAGELFF.